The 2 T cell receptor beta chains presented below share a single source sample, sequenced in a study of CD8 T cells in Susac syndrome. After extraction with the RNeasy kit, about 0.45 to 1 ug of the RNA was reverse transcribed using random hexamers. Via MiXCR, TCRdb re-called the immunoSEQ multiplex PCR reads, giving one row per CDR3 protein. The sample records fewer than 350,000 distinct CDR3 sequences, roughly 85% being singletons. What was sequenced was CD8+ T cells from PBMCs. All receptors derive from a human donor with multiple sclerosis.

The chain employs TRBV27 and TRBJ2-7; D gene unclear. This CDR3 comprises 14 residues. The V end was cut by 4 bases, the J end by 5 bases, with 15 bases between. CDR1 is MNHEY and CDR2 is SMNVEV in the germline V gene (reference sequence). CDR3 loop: CASSSLLAYNEQYF. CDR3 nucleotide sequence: TGTGCCAGCAGTTCCCTGCTGGCTTACAACGAGCAGTACTTC.

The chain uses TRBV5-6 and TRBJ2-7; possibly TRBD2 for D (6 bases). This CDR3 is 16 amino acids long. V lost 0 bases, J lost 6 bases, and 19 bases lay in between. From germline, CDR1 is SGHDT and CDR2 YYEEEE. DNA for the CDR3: TGTGCCAGCAGCTTGGAAGCGGGTGGTCCCGGGGGCGAGCAGTACTTC. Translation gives CASSLEAGGPGGEQYF. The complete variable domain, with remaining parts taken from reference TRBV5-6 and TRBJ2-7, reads DAGVTQSPTHLIKTRGQQVTLRCSPKSGHDTVSWYQQALGQGPQFIFQYYEEEERQRGNFPDRFSGHQFPNYSSELNVNALLLGDSALYLCASSLEAGGPGGEQYFGPGTRLTVT.